Listed below are T cell receptor beta chains from one sample, sequenced in a study of T cell clones after liver transplantation. The method was immunoSEQ multiplex PCR; TCRdb's version includes in-frame clones alone and lacks a portion of them. The sample records roughly 55,000 clones, about 81% being singletons. Source: CD4+ T cells from blood, taken before liver transplant. These receptors were obtained from a human donor who received a liver transplant. Both conserved end residues are part of each CDR3. D genes are given only for firm matches. A row's size may be missing; if present it is once, few, many or a size class.

TRBJ1-2,15,-,TRBV7-3,-,CASSLVPTLNYGYTF,TGTGCCAGCAGCTTAGTCCCGACACTGAACTATGGCTACACCTTC
TRBJ2-1,15,-,TRBV6-5,-,CASSLMAGYYNEQFF,TGTGCCAGCAGTTTAATGGCGGGATATTACAATGAGCAGTTCTTC
TRBJ2-2,16,TRBD1,TRBV18,-,CASSPRGQGYTGELFF,TGTGCCAGCTCACCTCGGGGACAGGGCTACACCGGGGAGCTGTTTTTT
TRBJ1-1,13,-,TRBV5-1,-,CASSLLVNTEAFF,TGCGCCAGCAGCTTGTTGGTGAACACTGAAGCTTTCTTT
TRBJ2-5,11,-,TRBV20-1,-,CSASGEETQYF,TGCAGTGCTAGTGGGGAAGAGACCCAGTACTTC
TRBJ2-5,15,-,TRBV19,-,CASSNRGGIQETQYF,TGTGCCAGTAGTAACAGGGGGGGGATCCAAGAGACCCAGTACTTC
TRBJ1-4,15,TRBD1,TRBV4-2,-,CASSQEGTGAEKLFF,TGTGCCAGCAGCCAAGAGGGGACAGGGGCGGAAAAACTGTTTTTT
TRBJ2-3,15,TRBD2,TRBV4-2,many,CASSLGAGDTDTQYF,TGTGCCAGCAGCCTGGGCGCGGGGGACACAGATACGCAGTATTTT
TRBJ1-5,16,TRBD1,TRBV7-9,once,CASSSGGAGGNQPQHF,TGTGCCAGCAGCTCAGGGGGGGCCGGGGGCAATCAGCCCCAGCATTTT
TRBJ2-3,15,-,TRBV2,-,CASSSQGDIGNTQYF,TGTGCCAGCAGCAGTCAAGGGGACATCGGAAATACGCAGTATTTT
TRBJ1-2,16,-,TRBV7-2,-,CASSPGTAPGREGYTF,TGTGCCAGCAGCCCCGGTACCGCCCCAGGCAGGGAAGGCTACACCTTC
TRBJ1-4,15,-,TRBV18,-,CASSGQRATNEKLFF,TGTGCCAGCTCGGGCCAGCGGGCAACTAATGAAAAACTGTTTTTT
TRBJ2-7,15,TRBD1,TRBV19,-,CASSRTGGPGGEQYF,TGTGCCAGTAGTCGCACAGGGGGACCTGGGGGCGAGCAGTACTTC
TRBJ1-5,12,-,TRBV19,-,CASGPINQPQHF,TGTGCCAGTGGGCCGATCAATCAGCCCCAGCATTTT
TRBJ2-3,16,-,TRBV2,-,CASSAGFTTSTDTQYF,TGTGCCAGCAGTGCGGGGTTCACAACTAGCACAGATACGCAGTATTTT
TRBJ2-2,15,-,TRBV4-2,-,CASSQDRERTGELFF,TGTGCCAGCAGCCAAGACAGGGAACGGACCGGGGAGCTGTTTTTT
TRBJ2-7,15,TRBD2,TRBV28,-,CASSLTSGSSYEQYF,TGTGCCAGCAGTTTAACTAGCGGGAGCTCCTACGAGCAGTACTTC
TRBJ2-3,16,TRBD2,TRBV2,-,CASRPRTSGQLDTQYF,TGTGCCAGCAGACCCCGGACTAGCGGACAGTTAGATACGCAGTATTTT
TRBJ1-1,13,-,TRBV19,-,CASSDTGRIEAFF,TGTGCCAGTAGTGATACGGGACGGATTGAAGCTTTCTTT
TRBJ1-2,16,-,TRBV21-1,-,CASSKVNRGPDYGYTF,TGTGCCAGCAGCAAAGTGAACAGGGGCCCTGACTATGGCTACACCTTC
TRBJ1-4,13,-,TRBV28,-,CASSSSPNEKLFF,TGTGCCAGCAGTTCCAGCCCTAATGAAAAACTGTTTTTT
TRBJ2-2,15,TRBD2,TRBV2,-,CASKPSGSNTGELFF,TGTGCCAGCAAGCCTAGCGGGTCGAACACCGGGGAGCTGTTTTTT
TRBJ1-2,14,TRBD1,TRBV27,-,CASSPQGANYGYTF,TGTGCCAGCAGTCCGCAGGGGGCGAACTATGGCTACACCTTC
TRBJ2-3,13,-,TRBV18,-,CASSPLGTDTQYF,TGTGCCAGCTCACCCTTAGGGACAGATACGCAGTATTTT
TRBJ2-1,14,TRBD2,TRBV28,-,CAHKTSVSYNEQFF,TGTGCCCATAAGACTAGCGTTTCCTACAATGAGCAGTTCTTC
TRBJ2-3,15,TRBD1,TRBV7-2,-,CASSVGTGTFHTQYF,TGTGCCAGCAGCGTCGGGACAGGAACTTTCCATACGCAGTATTTT
TRBJ2-7,15,TRBD2,TRBV2,-,CASRPPLAGINEQYF,TGTGCCAGCAGGCCTCCATTAGCGGGAATTAACGAGCAGTACTTC
TRBJ2-3,14,-,TRBV5-1,-,CASSLGTNTDTQYF,TGCGCCAGCAGCTTGGGGACGAACACAGATACGCAGTATTTT
TRBJ2-2,15,-,TRBV4-1,-,CASSQDSPAIGELFF,TGCGCCAGCAGTCAAGATTCTCCAGCCATAGGGGAGCTGTTTTTT
TRBJ1-2,14,-,TRBV5-1,-,CASSREQGSKGYTF,TGCGCCAGCAGCCGAGAACAGGGATCTAAAGGCTACACCTTC
TRBJ1-1,14,-,TRBV9,-,CASSVGLVSTEAFF,TGTGCCAGCAGCGTAGGGTTGGTATCCACTGAAGCTTTCTTT